This TCR beta chain is drawn from a study of OX40 agonist ivuxolimab in advanced cancers. Study information: Antecedent anti-PD-1, anti-PD-L1 or anti-CTLA-4 therapy was permissible, with approximately 44% having received some. Study-level results: The study found that CD8+ T cells averaged more expanded clones than CD4+. Both CD4+ and CD8+ T cell populations in blood had undergone clonal expansion by week 6 at 0.1 to 3.0 mg/kg.

Concerning this clone: The antigen is not known.

Some clones are missing from TCRdb's copy, which holds only in-frame ones; the method was immunoSEQ multiplex PCR. The repertoire holds fewer than 85,000 clones, with just under 90% as singletons. The CDR3 contains 15 residues. CDR1 and CDR2 (germline): LNHDA, SQIVND (reference sequence). V was clipped by 5 bases and J by 0 bases, with 10 bases between them. The rearrangement joins TRBV19 to TRBJ2-2; D gene unclear. The receptor was isolated from an adult with an advanced solid tumor such as melanoma, head and neck, liver or kidney cancer. Sequencing used CD4+ or CD8+ T cells sorted from blood, obtained in a trial of the OX40 agonist ivuxolimab. DNA of the CDR3: TGTGCCAGTAGTGTCGGGTTCGCGAACACCGGGGAGCTGTTTTTT. As protein: CASSVGFANTGELFF. Using reference TRBV19 and TRBJ2-2 for the parts outside the CDR3, the full variable domain is DGGITQSPKYLFRKEGQNVTLSCEQNLNHDAMYWYRQDPGQGLRLIYYSQIVNDFQKGDIAEGYSVSREKKESFPLTVTSAQKNPTAFYLCASSVGFANTGELFFGEGSRLTVL.